These 27 T cell receptor beta chains originate from one sample sequenced in a study of blood T cell repertoires in COVID-19. Assay used: immunoSEQ multiplex PCR; TCRdb lists only in-frame clones, some missing. The data show roughly 250,000 clones, with around nine tenths seen just once and under 9.5% held by the top ten. Specimen: PBMCs or T cells enriched from blood (not recorded which). These receptors all come from a man aged 40-49 years who had recovered from COVID-19.

The rearrangement links TRBV7-8 to TRBJ2-7, with no clear D. Deletions cut 6 bases from V and 6 bases from J, with 9 bases between. The length of the CDR3 is 11 residues. Per germline, CDR1 SGHVS and CDR2 FQNEAQ. The CDR3 region is CASSPQIEQYF. CDR3 in DNA: TGTGCCAGCAGTCCACAAATCGAGCAGTACTTC.

The chain combines TRBV5-8 with TRBJ2-5; 7 positions match TRBD2. V trimming: 4 bases; J trimming: 5 bases; junction bases outside the gene matches: 11. Germline CDR1 is SGHTS and CDR2 is YDEGEE. This CDR3 is 15 amino acids long. CDR3 DNA: TGTGCCAGCAGCCCCGGGGCGGGAGAGAGGGAGACCCAGTACTTC. This codes for CASSPGAGERETQYF. The full variable domain, completed using reference TRBV5-8 and TRBJ2-5, is EAGVTQSPTHLIKTRGQQATLRCSPISGHTSVYWYQQALGLGLQFLLWYDEGEERNRGNFPPRFSGRQFPNYSSELNVNALELEDSALYLCASSPGAGERETQYFGPGTRLLVL.

The chain has TRBV4-3 and TRBJ2-5; D is undetermined. Germline values: CDR1 LGHNA, CDR2 YSLEER. The CDR3 loop spans 14 amino acids. V lost 0 bases and J 5 bases, leaving 10 bases between the germline ends. The CDR3 coding sequence is TGCGCCAGCAGCCAAGATCTCGGGTTTGAGACCCAGTACTTC. Its translation is CASSQDLGFETQYF.

The chain joins TRBV28 to TRBJ2-7; 8 nucleotides align to TRBD1. Germline V gene sequence: CDR1 MDHEN, CDR2 SYDVKM. V dropped 6 bases and J dropped 1; count of bases not matched to a gene: 8. The CDR3 sequence is 15 residues long. The CDR3 protein is CASSLSGGLSYEQYF. The CDR3 DNA sequence: TGTGCCAGCAGCCTCTCAGGGGGCCTTTCCTACGAGCAGTACTTC.

V and J are TRBV11-2 and TRBJ2-7; no reliable D call. In germline, CDR1 is SGHAT, CDR2 FQNNGV. The CDR3 is 14 residues long. The V and J ends lost 1 base and 2 bases respectively, with 9 bases between them. The CDR3 nucleotides are TGTGCCAGCAGCTTAGGGCTCGTTCCCTACGAGCAGTACTTC. This gives the protein CASSLGLVPYEQYF.

The V and J genes are TRBV6-5 and TRBJ1-2; 10 bases agree with TRBD1. The CDR3 sequence is 15 residues long. The V segment lost 7 bases and the J segment 0 bases; nucleotides outside the gene matches: 5. Germline-derived CDR1 and CDR2 are MNHEY and SVGAGI. CDR3 sequence (DNA): TGTGCCAGCAAGGACAGGGGGACAGCTAACTATGGCTACACCTTC. It translates to CASKDRGTANYGYTF.

The chain links TRBV7-9 to TRBJ2-7, with 8 bases fitting TRBD1. This CDR3 has 15 amino acids. Germline V gene sequence: CDR1 SEHNR, CDR2 FQNEAQ (reference sequence). Germline trimming cut 5 bases from V and 1 base from J; bases unmatched to any gene: 7. For the CDR3, the DNA is TGTGCCAGCAGCGCCGGGACAGGCCGATCCTACGAGCAGTACTTC. This translates into CASSAGTGRSYEQYF.

The chain carries TRBV7-9 and TRBJ1-1; 8 nucleotides agree with TRBD1. The CDR3 is 19 residues long. After removal of 4 bases from V and 0 bases from J, the junction contained 16 bases not matched to a gene. Per germline, CDR1 SEHNR and CDR2 FQNEAQ (reference sequence). CDR3: CASSSPGQRQGRVNTEAFF. The CDR3 coding sequence is TGTGCCAGCAGCTCCCCAGGCCAAAGACAGGGGAGAGTGAACACTGAAGCTTTCTTT.

The J gene is TRBJ2-1, the V gene TRBV5-6; D possibly corresponds to TRBD2 (7 bases). Trimming removed 4 bases from V and 9 bases from J, with 17 bases in between. This CDR3 spans 14 amino acids. The germline gives CDR1 SGHDT, CDR2 YYEEEE. CDR3 DNA sequence: TGTGCCAGCAGCCGGGACGGGGGGCTCGGTGAGCAGTTCTTC. It specifies CASSRDGGLGEQFF. The full variable domain, its missing parts supplied by reference TRBV5-6 and TRBJ2-1, is DAGVTQSPTHLIKTRGQQVTLRCSPKSGHDTVSWYQQALGQGPQFIFQYYEEEERQRGNFPDRFSGHQFPNYSSELNVNALLLGDSALYLCASSRDGGLGEQFFGPGTRLTVL.

This sequence joins TRBV7-9 and TRBJ1-5; maybe TRBD1 (5 bases). V was pared by 5 bases and J by 5 bases, with 13 bases between. This CDR3 region has 14 residues. CDR1 and CDR2 from the germline V gene are SEHNR and FQNEAQ (reference sequence). Here the CDR3 reads CASSAGSWDQPQHF. DNA for the CDR3: TGTGCCAGCAGCGCAGGGTCATGGGATCAGCCCCAGCATTTT.

The chain has TRBV27 and TRBJ2-1, with D possibly TRBD1 on 6 matching bases. Germline loops: CDR1 MNHEY, CDR2 SMNVEV (reference sequence). The CDR3 spans 16 residues. The V gene lost 8 bases and the J gene lost 5 bases, with 22 bases spanning the gap. The CDR3 loop reads CASRNSWGQGNNEQFF. CDR3 coding DNA: TGTGCCAGCCGGAATTCTTGGGGTCAGGGGAACAATGAGCAGTTCTTC.

The table lists this clone with a count of one. V is TRBV27 and J is TRBJ1-6; the D is unclear. In germline, CDR1 is MNHEY, CDR2 SMNVEV (reference sequence). The CDR3 extends over 16 amino acids. The V end was cut by 6 bases, the J end by 6 bases, with 18 bases between. The CDR3 sequence is CASSMTTLGGNSPLHF. The CDR3 DNA follows: TGTGCCAGCAGCATGACCACATTGGGAGGTAATTCACCCCTCCACTTT.

The CDR3 DNA is TGTGCCATCAGTGAGTATCAGGGGCCCTACGAGCAGTACTTC. As protein: CAISEYQGPYEQYF. This sequence joins TRBV10-3 and TRBJ2-7, with D possibly matching TRBD1 (6 bases). CDR3 length equals 14 residues. Trimming shortened V by 1 base and J by 2 bases, and 9 bases separated the two germline ends. CDR1 is ENHRY, CDR2 SYGVKD, per germline.

This rearrangement joins TRBV2 to TRBJ2-3; TRBD2 matches at 13 bases. After removal of 7 bases from V and 6 bases from J, the junction contained 7 bases not matched to a gene. Germline lookup yields CDR1 SNHLY and CDR2 FYNNEI. This CDR3 has 15 residues. The DNA of the CDR3 is TGTGCCAGCAACAGACTAGCGGGAGGTTATGATACGCAGTATTTT. Amino acid sequence: CASNRLAGGYDTQYF.

This clone turned up a few times. The V call is TRBV4-2, the J call TRBJ2-3; 14 bases are shared with TRBD2. V was pared by 0 bases and J by 5 bases, with 4 bases of the junction left unmatched. The CDR3 is 17 amino acids. The germline V gene encodes CDR1 LGHNA and CDR2 YNFKEQ. Written as DNA, the CDR3 is TGTGCCAGCAGCCAAGATGGGACTAGCGGGGGAATAGATACGCAGTATTTT. This encodes CASSQDGTSGGIDTQYF.

The chain carries TRBV18 and TRBJ2-1; TRBD1 matches at 9 bases. The trim removed 3 bases at V and 10 bases at J, leaving 10 bases unmatched. The CDR3 totals 15 residues. In germline, CDR1 is KGHSH, CDR2 LQKENI. CDR3: CASSPSGQGLDEQFF. In DNA form, the CDR3 reads TGTGCCAGCTCACCGTCGGGACAGGGTTTAGACGAGCAGTTCTTC.

This rearrangement joins TRBV6-1 to TRBJ2-1, with D unclear. The CDR3 is 11 amino acids. Trimming pared 0 bases from V and 8 bases from J, leaving 2 bases between. Per germline, CDR1 MNHNS and CDR2 SASEGT. This chain's CDR3 is CASSEAYEQFF. The DNA of the CDR3 is TGTGCCAGCAGTGAAGCCTATGAGCAGTTCTTC.

The rearrangement uses TRBV19 and TRBJ1-4, with 7 bases that match TRBD1. Germline assignment: CDR1 LNHDA and CDR2 SQIVND (reference sequence). The V gene end was trimmed by 6 bases and the J gene end by 0 bases; junction bases not matched to a gene: 10. This CDR3 has 17 amino acids. The CDR3 nucleotides read TGTGCCAGTAGCCAGGACAGGTTAACTGCAACTAATGAAAAACTGTTTTTT. The encoded protein is CASSQDRLTATNEKLFF.

The chain couples TRBV5-1 to TRBJ2-7; D may be TRBD1 (6 bases). This CDR3 comprises 13 residues. Trimming took 2 bases from V and 3 from J, leaving 9 bases between them. Per the germline V gene, CDR1 is SGHRS and CDR2 is YFSETQ. In DNA, the CDR3 is TGCGCCAGCAGCTTTCTACAGGGCTACGAGCAGTACTTC. This gives the protein CASSFLQGYEQYF.

This chain links TRBV19 with TRBJ1-2, with a tentative D call TRBD1 (5 bases). The V end was cut by 3 bases, the J end by 4 bases, with 15 bases between. CDR1 and CDR2 from the germline V gene are LNHDA and SQIVND (reference sequence). This CDR3 comprises 15 residues. The CDR3 region is CASSMDFTGSYGYTF. For the CDR3, the DNA is TGTGCCAGTAGTATGGATTTCACAGGATCCTATGGCTACACCTTC.

V gene TRBV18 combines with J gene TRBJ1-1; 11 bases align to TRBD1. This CDR3 is 15 amino acids long. V lost 6 bases to trimming and J lost 4 bases; unmatched junction nucleotides: 7. Germline V CDR1 and CDR2: KGHSH, LQKENI. CDR3 sequence: CASSPDRGRGTEAFF. As DNA, the CDR3 is TGTGCCAGCTCCCCGGACAGGGGGCGAGGCACTGAAGCTTTCTTT. The variable domain in full, with the rest retrieved from reference TRBV18 and TRBJ1-1, is NAGVMQNPRHLVRRRGQEARLRCSPMKGHSHVYWYRQLPEEGLKFMVYLQKENIIDESGMPKERFSAEFPKEGPSILRIQQVVRGDSAAYFCASSPDRGRGTEAFFGQGTRLTVV.

The chain uses TRBV7-8 and TRBJ1-2, with 8 nucleotides matching TRBD1. Germline CDR1 and CDR2: SGHVS and FQNEAQ. V was pared by 0 bases and J by 2 bases, with 2 bases of the junction left unmatched. The length of the CDR3 is 15 residues. The CDR3: CASSLAGDRNYGYTF. CDR3 DNA sequence: TGTGCCAGCAGCTTAGCGGGGGACAGGAACTATGGCTACACCTTC.

This clone was counted between two and nine times. This chain uses TRBV9 with TRBJ1-4; D gene ambiguous. The CDR3 consists of 15 residues. Germline CDR1 reads SGDLS; CDR2 reads YYNGEE. Trimming removed 3 bases from V and 5 bases from J, with 14 bases in between. For the CDR3, the DNA is TGTGCCAGCAGCGCCCTTCCGCAGGCAAATGAAAAACTGTTTTTT. It specifies CASSALPQANEKLFF.

The genes are TRBV20-1 and TRBJ2-7; the D gene is possibly TRBD2 (5 bases). The CDR3 spans 13 residues. The V end lost 3 bases, the J end lost 6 bases, and 15 bases lay between the germline ends. The germline CDR1 and CDR2 sequences are DFQATT and SNEGSKA (reference sequence). The CDR3 DNA sequence: TGCAGTGCTAGTGCCGAACGGGGAATCGAGCAGTACTTC. Amino acid sequence: CSASAERGIEQYF.

The CDR3 here is CASSDSGGVLETQYF. The DNA of the CDR3 is TGTGCCAGCAGCGATAGCGGGGGGGTCTTAGAGACCCAGTACTTC. The chain has TRBV7-3 and TRBJ2-5; 11 bases agree with TRBD2. This CDR3 comprises 15 residues. Trimming at V came to 5 bases and at J to 4 bases, leaving 6 bases not matched to a gene. The germline gives CDR1 SGHTA, CDR2 FQGTGA. The whole variable domain, filled in from reference TRBV7-3 and TRBJ2-5, reads GAGVSQTPSNKVTEKGKYVELRCDPISGHTALYWYRQSLGQGPEFLIYFQGTGAADDSGLPNDRFFAVRPEGSVSTLKIQRTERGDSAVYLCASSDSGGVLETQYFGPGTRLLVL.

Turning to this clone: A junction end diverges from the germline sequence, so it may reflect a read error. V and J are TRBV15 and TRBJ2-3, with TRBD1 as a possible D gene (5 bases). The CDR3 has 20 amino acids. Germline V gene lookup returns CDR1 LNHNV and CDR2 YYDKDF (reference sequence). DNA of the CDR3: TGTGCCACCAGCGGAGAAACCGGGCAGGGCCCTCAAGAACTCCTAGATACGCAGTATTTT. Translated, it gives CATSGETGQGPQELLDTQYF.

V is TRBV6-5 and J is TRBJ2-5; TRBD2 aligns across 7 bases. Germline values: CDR1 MNHEY, CDR2 SVGAGI. This CDR3 comprises 15 residues. Losses at the gene ends were 5 bases for V and 3 bases for J; bases not matched to a gene: 9. CDR3 region: CASSQLGAGEETQYF. The DNA for the CDR3 is TGTGCCAGCAGTCAACTGGGCGCGGGGGAAGAGACCCAGTACTTC.